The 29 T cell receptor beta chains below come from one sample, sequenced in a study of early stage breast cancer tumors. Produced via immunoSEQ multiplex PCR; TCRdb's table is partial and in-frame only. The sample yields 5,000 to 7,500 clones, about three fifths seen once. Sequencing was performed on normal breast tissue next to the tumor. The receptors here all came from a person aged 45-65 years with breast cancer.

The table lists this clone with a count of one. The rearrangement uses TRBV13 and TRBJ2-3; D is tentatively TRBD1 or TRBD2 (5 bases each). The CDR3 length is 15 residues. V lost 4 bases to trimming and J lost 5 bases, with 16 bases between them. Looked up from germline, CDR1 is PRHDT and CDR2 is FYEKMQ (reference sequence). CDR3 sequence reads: CASSSTVFGGDTQYF. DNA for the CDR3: TGTGCCAGCAGCTCGACGGTATTTGGGGGAGATACGCAGTATTTT.

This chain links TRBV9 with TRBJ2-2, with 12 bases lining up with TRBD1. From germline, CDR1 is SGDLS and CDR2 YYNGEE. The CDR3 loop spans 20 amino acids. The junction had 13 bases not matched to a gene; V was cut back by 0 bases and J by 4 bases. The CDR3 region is CASSVDPTGTGGSFTGELFF. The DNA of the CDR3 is TGTGCCAGCAGCGTAGACCCTACCGGGACAGGGGGCAGCTTCACCGGGGAGCTGTTTTTT.

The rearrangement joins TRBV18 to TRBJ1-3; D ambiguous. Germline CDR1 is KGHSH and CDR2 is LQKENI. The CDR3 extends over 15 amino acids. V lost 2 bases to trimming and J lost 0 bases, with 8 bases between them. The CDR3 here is CASSPSISSGNTIYF. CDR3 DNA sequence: TGTGCCAGCTCACCAAGTATCAGCTCTGGAAACACCATATATTTT.

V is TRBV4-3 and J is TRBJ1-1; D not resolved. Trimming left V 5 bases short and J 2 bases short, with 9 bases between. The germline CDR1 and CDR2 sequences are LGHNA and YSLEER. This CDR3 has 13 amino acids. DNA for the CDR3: TGCGCCAGCAGCACGACCCCAAACACTGAAGCTTTCTTT. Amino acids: CASSTTPNTEAFF.

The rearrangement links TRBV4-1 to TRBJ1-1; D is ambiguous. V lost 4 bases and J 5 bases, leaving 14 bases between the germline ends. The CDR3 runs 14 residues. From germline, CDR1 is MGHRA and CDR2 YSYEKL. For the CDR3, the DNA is TGCGCCAGCAGCCTCATCGGGGTGAGAACTGAAGCTTTCTTT. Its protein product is CASSLIGVRTEAFF.

Here the CDR3 reads CASSEGVVSEAFF. CDR3 DNA: TGTGCCAGCAGTGAAGGCGTAGTCTCTGAAGCTTTCTTT. V is TRBV6-1 and J is TRBJ1-1; D is unclear. CDR1 MNHNS and CDR2 SASEGT come from the germline V gene. The V gene lost 1 base and the J gene lost 6 bases, with 9 bases spanning the gap. The CDR3 runs to 13 residues.

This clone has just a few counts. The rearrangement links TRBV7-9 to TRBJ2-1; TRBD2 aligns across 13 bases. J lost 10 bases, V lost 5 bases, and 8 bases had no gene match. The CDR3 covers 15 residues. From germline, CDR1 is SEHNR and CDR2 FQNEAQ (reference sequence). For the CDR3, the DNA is TGTGCCAGCAGCCCCCCGGCGACTAGCGGGAGGGAGCAGTTCTTC. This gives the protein CASSPPATSGREQFF.

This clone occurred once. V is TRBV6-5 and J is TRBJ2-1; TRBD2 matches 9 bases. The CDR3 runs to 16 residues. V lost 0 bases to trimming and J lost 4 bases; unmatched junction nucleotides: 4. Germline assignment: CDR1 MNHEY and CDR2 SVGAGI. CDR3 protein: CASSYSLAGSYNEQFF. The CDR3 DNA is TGTGCCAGCAGTTACTCACTAGCGGGCTCGTACAATGAGCAGTTCTTC.

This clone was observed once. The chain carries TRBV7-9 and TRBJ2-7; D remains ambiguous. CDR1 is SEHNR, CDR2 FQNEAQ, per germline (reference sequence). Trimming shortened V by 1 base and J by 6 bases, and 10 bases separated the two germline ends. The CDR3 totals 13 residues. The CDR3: CASSLDGVGEQYF. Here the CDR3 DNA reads TGTGCCAGCAGCTTAGATGGGGTGGGCGAGCAGTACTTC.

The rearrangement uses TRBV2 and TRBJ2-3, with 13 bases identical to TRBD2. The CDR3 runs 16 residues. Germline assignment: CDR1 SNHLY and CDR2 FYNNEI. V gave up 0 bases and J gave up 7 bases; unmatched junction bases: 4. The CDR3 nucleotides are TGTGCCAGCAGTGAAGCGTGGGGACTAGCGGGGAATACGCAGTATTTT. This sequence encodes CASSEAWGLAGNTQYF.

DNA of the CDR3: TGCGCCAGCAGCGAGGCCGGGACAGGAGAAGAGACCCAGTACTTC. It yields the protein CASSEAGTGEETQYF. The chain couples TRBV5-1 to TRBJ2-5; 8 nucleotides align to TRBD1. The CDR3 spans 15 residues. CDR1 is SGHRS and CDR2 is YFSETQ in the germline V gene. The junction had 8 bases not matched to a gene; V was cut back by 4 bases and J by 3 bases. The full variable domain, its missing parts supplied by reference TRBV5-1 and TRBJ2-5, is KAGVTQTPRYLIKTRGQQVTLSCSPISGHRSVSWYQQTPGQGLQFLFEYFSETQRNKGNFPGRFSGRQFSNSRSEMNVSTLELGDSALYLCASSEAGTGEETQYFGPGTRLLVL.

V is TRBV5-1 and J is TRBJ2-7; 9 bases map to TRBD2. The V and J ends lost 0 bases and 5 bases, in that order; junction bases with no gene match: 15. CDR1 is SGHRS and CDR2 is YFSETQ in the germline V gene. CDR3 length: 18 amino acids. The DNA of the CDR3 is TGCGCCAGCAGCTTGGGGGCTAGCGGGGCCCGTCTTAGCCACGAGCAGTACTTC. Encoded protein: CASSLGASGARLSHEQYF.

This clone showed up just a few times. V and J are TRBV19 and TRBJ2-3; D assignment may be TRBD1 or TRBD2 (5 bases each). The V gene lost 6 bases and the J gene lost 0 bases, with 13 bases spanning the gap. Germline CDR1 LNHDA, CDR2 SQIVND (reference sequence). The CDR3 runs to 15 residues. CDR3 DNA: TGTGCCAGTAGAATGGGGACCGCTAGCACAGATACGCAGTATTTT. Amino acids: CASRMGTASTDTQYF.

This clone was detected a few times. CDR3 loop: CATRQSPGANVLTF. The CDR3 DNA reads TGTGCCACCCGGCAGTCCCCTGGGGCCAACGTCCTGACTTTC. V is TRBV19 and J is TRBJ2-6; D not resolved. Germline-derived CDR1 and CDR2 are LNHDA and SQIVND (reference sequence). The CDR3 sequence is 14 residues long. V was shortened by 10 bases and J by 2 bases, with 12 bases between the two germline ends.

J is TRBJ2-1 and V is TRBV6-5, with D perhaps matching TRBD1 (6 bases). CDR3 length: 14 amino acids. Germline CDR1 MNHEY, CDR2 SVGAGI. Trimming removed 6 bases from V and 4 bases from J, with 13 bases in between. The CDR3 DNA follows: TGTGCCAGCAGCAAGGGGGAAAAGTACAATGAGCAGTTCTTC. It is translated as CASSKGEKYNEQFF.

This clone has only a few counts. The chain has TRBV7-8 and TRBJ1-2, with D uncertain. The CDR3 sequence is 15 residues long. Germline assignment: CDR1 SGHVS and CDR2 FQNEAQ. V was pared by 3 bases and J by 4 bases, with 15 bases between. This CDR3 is CASSFPAGRLYGYTF. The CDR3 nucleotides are TGTGCCAGCAGCTTCCCCGCCGGCCGACTCTATGGCTACACCTTC. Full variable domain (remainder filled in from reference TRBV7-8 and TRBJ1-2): GAGVSQSPRYKVAKRGQDVALRCDPISGHVSLFWYQQALGQGPEFLTYFQNEAQLDKSGLPSDRFFAERPEGSVSTLKIQRTQQEDSAVYLCASSFPAGRLYGYTFGSGTRLTVV.

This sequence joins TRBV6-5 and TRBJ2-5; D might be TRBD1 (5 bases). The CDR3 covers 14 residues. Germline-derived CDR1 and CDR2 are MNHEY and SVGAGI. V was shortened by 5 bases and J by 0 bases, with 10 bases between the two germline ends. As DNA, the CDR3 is TGTGCCAGCAGTCCGTACAGGTACCAAGAGACCCAGTACTTC. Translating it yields CASSPYRYQETQYF.

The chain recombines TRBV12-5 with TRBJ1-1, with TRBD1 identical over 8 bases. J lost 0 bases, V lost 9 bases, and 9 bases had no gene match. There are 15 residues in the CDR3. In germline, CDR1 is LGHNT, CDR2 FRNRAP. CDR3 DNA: TGTGCTAGCGATTGGGACAGGAATATGAACACTGAAGCTTTCTTT. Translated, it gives CASDWDRNMNTEAFF. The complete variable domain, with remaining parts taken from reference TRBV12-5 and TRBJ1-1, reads DARVTQTPRHKVTEMGQEVTMRCQPILGHNTVFWYRQTMMQGLELLAYFRNRAPLDDSGMPKDRFSAEMPDATLATLKIQPSEPRDSAVYFCASDWDRNMNTEAFFGQGTRLTVV.

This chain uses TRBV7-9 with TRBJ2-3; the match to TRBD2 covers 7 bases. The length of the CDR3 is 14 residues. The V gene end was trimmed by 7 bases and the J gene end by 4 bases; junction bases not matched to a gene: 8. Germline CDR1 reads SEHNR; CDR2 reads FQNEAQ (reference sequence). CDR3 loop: CASTFGRPPDTQYF. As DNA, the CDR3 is TGTGCCAGCACGTTCGGGAGGCCGCCAGATACGCAGTATTTT. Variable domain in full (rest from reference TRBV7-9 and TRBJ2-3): DTGVSQNPRHKITKRGQNVTFRCDPISEHNRLYWYRQTLGQGPEFLTYFQNEAQLEKSRLLSDRFSAERPKGSFSTLEIQRTEQGDSAMYLCASTFGRPPDTQYFGPGTRLTVL.

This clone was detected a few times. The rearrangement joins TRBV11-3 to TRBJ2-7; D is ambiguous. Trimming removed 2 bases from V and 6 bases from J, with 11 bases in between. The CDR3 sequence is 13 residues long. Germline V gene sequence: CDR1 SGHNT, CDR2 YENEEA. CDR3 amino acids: CASSLNIRSEQYF. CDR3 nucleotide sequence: TGTGCCAGCAGCTTAAACATCCGGAGCGAGCAGTACTTC.

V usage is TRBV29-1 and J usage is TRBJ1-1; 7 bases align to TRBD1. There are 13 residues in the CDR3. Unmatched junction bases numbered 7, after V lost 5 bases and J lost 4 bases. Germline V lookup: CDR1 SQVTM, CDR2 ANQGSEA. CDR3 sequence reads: CSVTDRVGTEAFF. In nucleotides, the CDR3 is TGCAGCGTTACCGACAGGGTGGGCACTGAAGCTTTCTTT. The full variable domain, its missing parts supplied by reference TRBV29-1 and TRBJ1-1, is SAVISQKPSRDICQRGTSLTIQCQVDSQVTMMFWYRQQPGQSLTLIATANQGSEATYESGFVIDKFPISRPNLTFSTLTVSNMSPEDSSIYLCSVTDRVGTEAFFGQGTRLTVV.

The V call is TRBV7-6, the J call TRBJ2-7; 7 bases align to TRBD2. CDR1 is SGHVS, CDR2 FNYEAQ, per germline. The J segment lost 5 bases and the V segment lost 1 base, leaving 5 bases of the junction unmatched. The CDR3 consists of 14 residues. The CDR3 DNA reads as TGTGCCAGCAGCTTAGGACGAGCGGGAAACGAGCAGTACTTC. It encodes CASSLGRAGNEQYF. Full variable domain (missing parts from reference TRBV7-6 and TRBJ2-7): GAGVSQSPRYKVTKRGQDVALRCDPISGHVSLYWYRQALGQGPEFLTYFNYEAQQDKSGLPNDRFSAERPEGSISTLTIQRTEQRDSAMYRCASSLGRAGNEQYFGPGTRLTVT.

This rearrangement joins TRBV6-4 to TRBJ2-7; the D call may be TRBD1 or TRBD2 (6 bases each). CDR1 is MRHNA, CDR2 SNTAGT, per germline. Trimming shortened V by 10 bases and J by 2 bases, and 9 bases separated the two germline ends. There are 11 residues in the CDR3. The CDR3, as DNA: TGTGCCATGAGGGGGGCCTACGAGCAGTACTTC. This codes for CAMRGAYEQYF.

In DNA form, the CDR3 reads TGTGCCAGCAGTAAGCGGGAGAGGTCCTACAATGAGCAGTTCTTC. Its translation: CASSKRERSYNEQFF. This sequence joins TRBV6-1 and TRBJ2-1, with 8 positions matching TRBD2. CDR3 length equals 15 residues. V lost 5 bases to trimming and J lost 1 base; unmatched junction nucleotides: 4. Germline assignment: CDR1 MNHNS and CDR2 SASEGT.

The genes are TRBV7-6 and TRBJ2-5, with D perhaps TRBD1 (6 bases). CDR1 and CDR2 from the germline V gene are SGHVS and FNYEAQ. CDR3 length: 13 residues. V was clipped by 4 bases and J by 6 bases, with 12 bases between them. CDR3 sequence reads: CASSSAWGQTQYF. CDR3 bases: TGTGCCAGCAGCTCCGCCTGGGGGCAGACCCAGTACTTC. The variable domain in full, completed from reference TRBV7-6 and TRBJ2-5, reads GAGVSQSPRYKVTKRGQDVALRCDPISGHVSLYWYRQALGQGPEFLTYFNYEAQQDKSGLPNDRFSAERPEGSISTLTIQRTEQRDSAMYRCASSSAWGQTQYFGPGTRLLVL.

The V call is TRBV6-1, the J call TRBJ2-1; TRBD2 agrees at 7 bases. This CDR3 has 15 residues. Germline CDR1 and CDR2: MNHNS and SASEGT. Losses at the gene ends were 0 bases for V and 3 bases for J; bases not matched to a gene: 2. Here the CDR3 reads CASSEASGIYNEQFF. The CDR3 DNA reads TGTGCCAGCAGTGAAGCGAGCGGGATCTACAATGAGCAGTTCTTC.

The DNA for the CDR3 is TGTGCCAGTGGGAGGGCCCCCTACAATGAGCAGTTCTTC. Encoded protein: CASGRAPYNEQFF. The V call is TRBV27, the J call TRBJ2-1; 7 positions match TRBD2. The CDR3 consists of 13 residues. With 9 bases clipped from V and 2 bases from J, the junction kept 4 bases outside the gene matches. The germline V gene has CDR1 MNHEY and CDR2 SMNVEV (reference sequence).

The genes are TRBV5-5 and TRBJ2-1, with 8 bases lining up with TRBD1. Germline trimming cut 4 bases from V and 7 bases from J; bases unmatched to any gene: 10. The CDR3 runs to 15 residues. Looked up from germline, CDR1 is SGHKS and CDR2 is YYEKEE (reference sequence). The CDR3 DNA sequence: TGTGCCAGCAGCCAACAGGGGGTGTTTAGGAATGAGCAGTTCTTC. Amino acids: CASSQQGVFRNEQFF.

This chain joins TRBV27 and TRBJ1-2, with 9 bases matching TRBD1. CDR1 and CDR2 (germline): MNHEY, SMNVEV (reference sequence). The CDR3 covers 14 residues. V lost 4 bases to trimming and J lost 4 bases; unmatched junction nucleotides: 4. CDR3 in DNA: TGTGCCAGCAGTTCCGGGACAGGGACCTATGGCTACACCTTC. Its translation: CASSSGTGTYGYTF.